This T cell receptor beta chain derives from a study of PD-L1 blockade in urothelial cancer. Study as a whole: Most patients, about 85% of the roughly 29, were males with bladder-origin cancer. From 0 to 3 prior chemotherapy regimens had been given to the patients. Among blood samples, the median T cell count was around 140,000.

The protocol was immunoSEQ multiplex PCR, while the TCRdb copy is restricted to in-frame clones and leaves out a portion. Of about 51,000 clones in the sample, around 88% were seen once. Notes on the study in general: Better progression-free and overall survival followed lower pretreatment blood clonality.

CDR1 is SGHNT and CDR2 is YYREEE in the germline V gene (reference sequence). This CDR3 spans 14 amino acids. The ends lost 4 bases at V and 2 bases at J; junction bases unmatched: 6. As to this clone: Its antigen remains unknown.

This clonotype was sampled from a man in his 60s with urothelial cancer. V gene TRBV5-4 combines with J gene TRBJ2-7; 7 bases align to TRBD1. The sample in question was PBMCs, obtained around atezolizumab (anti-PD-L1) treatment. The CDR3 loop reads CASSQGVGAYEQYF. CDR3 coding DNA: TGTGCCAGCAGCCAGGGGGTTGGGGCCTACGAGCAGTACTTC.